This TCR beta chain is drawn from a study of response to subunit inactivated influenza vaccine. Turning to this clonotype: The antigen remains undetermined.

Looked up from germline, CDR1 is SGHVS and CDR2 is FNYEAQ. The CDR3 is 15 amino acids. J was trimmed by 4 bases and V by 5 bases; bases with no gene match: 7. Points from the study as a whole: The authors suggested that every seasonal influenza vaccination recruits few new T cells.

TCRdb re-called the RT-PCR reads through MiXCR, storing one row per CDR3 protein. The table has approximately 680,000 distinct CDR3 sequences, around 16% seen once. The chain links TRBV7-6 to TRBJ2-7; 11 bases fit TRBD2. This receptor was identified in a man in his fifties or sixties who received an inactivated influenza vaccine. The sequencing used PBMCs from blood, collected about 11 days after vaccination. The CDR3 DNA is TGTGCCAGCAGCCAAATAGCGGGAGGGCCTTACGAGCAGTACTTC. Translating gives CASSQIAGGPYEQYF.